The clone carrying this T cell receptor (beta chain) was counted between two and nine times. Its antigen remains unidentified. The data stem from a study of CD8+ T cells in alopecia areata. The wider study: Treated patients swallowed 5 to 10 mg of oral tofacitinib twice daily. Dosing spanned 6 to 18 months on tofacitinib, then 6 months off drug. Study-level findings and limits: The study found TCR sharing across patients less clear than in mice, possibly for HLA reasons. Normal scalp showed lower clonality than lesional scalp, especially alopecia totalis/universalis.

V was pared by 8 bases and J by 5 bases, with 17 bases between. Germline loops: CDR1 SNHLY, CDR2 FYNNEI. The CDR3 is 14 amino acids. Reverse transcribed after extraction, RNA yielded cDNA as the sequencing template. Profiled with immunoSEQ multiplex PCR; TCRdb holds only in-frame clones, not every one. The repertoire consists of 160,000 or so clones, with roughly 66% occurring once and the leading ten covering about an eighth. Specimen: CD8+ T cells sorted from blood, collected at week 0. The TCR comes from a human donor with alopecia areata. The chain couples TRBV2 to TRBJ2-3; a weak D match, TRBD2 (6 bases). The CDR3 nucleotides are TGTGCCAGCCCGGGGGACGGAGTGGTAGATACGCAGTATTTT. Translation: CASPGDGVVDTQYF.